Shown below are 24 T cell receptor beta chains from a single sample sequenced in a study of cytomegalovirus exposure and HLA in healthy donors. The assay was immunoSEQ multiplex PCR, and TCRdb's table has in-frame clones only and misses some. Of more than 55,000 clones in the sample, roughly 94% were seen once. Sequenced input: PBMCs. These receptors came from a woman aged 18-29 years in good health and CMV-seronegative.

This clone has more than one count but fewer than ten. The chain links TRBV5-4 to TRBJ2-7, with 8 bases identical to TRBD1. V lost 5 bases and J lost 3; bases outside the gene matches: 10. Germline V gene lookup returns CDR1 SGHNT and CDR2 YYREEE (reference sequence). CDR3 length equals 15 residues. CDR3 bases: TGTGCCAGCAGTCCAGGACAGGGAGCCAGCTACGAGCAGTACTTC. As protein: CASSPGQGASYEQYF. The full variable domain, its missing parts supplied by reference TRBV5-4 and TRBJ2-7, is ETGVTQSPTHLIKTRGQQVTLRCSSQSGHNTVSWYQQALGQGPQFIFQYYREEENGRGNFPPRFSGLQFPNYSSELNVNALELDDSALYLCASSPGQGASYEQYFGPGTRLTVT.

CDR3 sequence reads: CASSLGQTTSGNTIYF. The CDR3 nucleotides read TGTGCCAGCAGCTTAGGTCAGACTACCTCTGGAAACACCATATATTTT. The chain combines TRBV7-6 with TRBJ1-3, with D hard to call. The germline CDR1 and CDR2 sequences are SGHVS and FNYEAQ. CDR3 length equals 16 residues. The V end was cut by 1 base, the J end by 0 bases, with 10 bases between.

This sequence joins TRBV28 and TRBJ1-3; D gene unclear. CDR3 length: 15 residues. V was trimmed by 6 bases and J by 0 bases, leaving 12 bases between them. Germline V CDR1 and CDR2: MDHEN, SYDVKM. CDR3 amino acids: CASRLLGNSGNTIYF. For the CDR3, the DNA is TGTGCCAGCAGGCTACTTGGTAACTCTGGAAACACCATATATTTT.

The CDR3 sequence is CASSLEGAADTQYF. CDR3 DNA: TGTGCCAGCAGCTTGGAAGGGGCCGCAGATACGCAGTATTTT. V and J are TRBV5-8 and TRBJ2-3; possible D gene TRBD1, 5 bases. With 0 bases removed from V and 4 bases from J, the gap between germline ends came to 9 bases. The germline V gene encodes CDR1 SGHTS and CDR2 YDEGEE. This CDR3 comprises 14 residues.

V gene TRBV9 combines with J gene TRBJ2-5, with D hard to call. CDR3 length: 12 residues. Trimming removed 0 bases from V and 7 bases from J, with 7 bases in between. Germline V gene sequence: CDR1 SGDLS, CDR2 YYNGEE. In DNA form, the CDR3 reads TGTGCCAGCAGCGTAGCCCCGTTGACCCAGTACTTC. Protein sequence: CASSVAPLTQYF.

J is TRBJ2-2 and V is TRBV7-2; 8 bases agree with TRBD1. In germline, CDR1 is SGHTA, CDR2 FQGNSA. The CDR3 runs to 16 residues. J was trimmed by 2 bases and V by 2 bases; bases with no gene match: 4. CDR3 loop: CASSLIGQGNTGELFF. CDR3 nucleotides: TGTGCCAGCAGCTTAATTGGACAGGGAAACACCGGGGAGCTGTTTTTT.

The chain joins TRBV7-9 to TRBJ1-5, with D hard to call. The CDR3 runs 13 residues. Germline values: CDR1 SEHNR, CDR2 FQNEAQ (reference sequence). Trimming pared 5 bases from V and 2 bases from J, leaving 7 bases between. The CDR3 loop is CASSQRGNQPQHF. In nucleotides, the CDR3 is TGTGCCAGCAGCCAGAGGGGCAATCAGCCCCAGCATTTT.

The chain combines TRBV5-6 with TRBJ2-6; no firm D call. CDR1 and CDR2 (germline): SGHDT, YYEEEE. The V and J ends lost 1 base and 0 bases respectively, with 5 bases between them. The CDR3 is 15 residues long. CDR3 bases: TGTGCCAGCAGCTTGACGGTCTCTGGGGCCAACGTCCTGACTTTC. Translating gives CASSLTVSGANVLTF.

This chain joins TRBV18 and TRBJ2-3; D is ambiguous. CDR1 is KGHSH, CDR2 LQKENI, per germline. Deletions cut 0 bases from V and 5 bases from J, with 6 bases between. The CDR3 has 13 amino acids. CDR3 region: CASSPPWRDTQYF. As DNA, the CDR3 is TGTGCCAGCTCACCACCTTGGAGAGATACGCAGTATTTT.

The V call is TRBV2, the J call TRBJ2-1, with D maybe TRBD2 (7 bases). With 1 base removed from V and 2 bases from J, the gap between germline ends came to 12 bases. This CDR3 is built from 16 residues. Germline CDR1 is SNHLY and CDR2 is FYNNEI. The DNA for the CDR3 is TGTGCCAGCAGTGAAGGGGGGGGGCTCCCCTACAATGAGCAGTTCTTC. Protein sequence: CASSEGGGLPYNEQFF.

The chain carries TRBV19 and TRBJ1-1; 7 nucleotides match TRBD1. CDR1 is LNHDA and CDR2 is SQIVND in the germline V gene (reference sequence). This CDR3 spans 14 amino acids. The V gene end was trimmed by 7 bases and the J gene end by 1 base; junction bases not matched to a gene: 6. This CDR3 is CASTDRRTNTEAFF. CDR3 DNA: TGTGCCAGTACGGACAGGCGCACGAACACTGAAGCTTTCTTT.

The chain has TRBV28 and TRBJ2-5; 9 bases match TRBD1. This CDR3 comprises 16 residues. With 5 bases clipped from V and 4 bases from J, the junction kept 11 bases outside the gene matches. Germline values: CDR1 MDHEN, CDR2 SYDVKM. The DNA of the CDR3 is TGTGCCAGCAGTATAACGACAGGGGGTTTGAGAGAGACCCAGTACTTC. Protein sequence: CASSITTGGLRETQYF.

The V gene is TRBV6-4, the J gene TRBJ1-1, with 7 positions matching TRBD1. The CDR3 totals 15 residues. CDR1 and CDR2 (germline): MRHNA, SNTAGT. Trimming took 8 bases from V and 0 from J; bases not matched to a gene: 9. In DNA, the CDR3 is TGTGCCAGCCGAAGGGACAGCCTCATGAACACTGAAGCTTTCTTT. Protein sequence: CASRRDSLMNTEAFF.

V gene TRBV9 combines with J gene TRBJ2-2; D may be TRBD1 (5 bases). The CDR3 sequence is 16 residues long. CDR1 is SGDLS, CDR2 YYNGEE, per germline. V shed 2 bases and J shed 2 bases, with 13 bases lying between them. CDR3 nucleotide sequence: TGTGCCAGCAGCGTTAGGACATTTTATAACACCGGGGAGCTGTTTTTT. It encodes CASSVRTFYNTGELFF.

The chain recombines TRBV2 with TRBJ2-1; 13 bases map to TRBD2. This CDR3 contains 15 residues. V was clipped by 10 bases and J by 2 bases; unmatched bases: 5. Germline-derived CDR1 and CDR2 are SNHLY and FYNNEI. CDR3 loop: CATRLAGGTYNEQFF. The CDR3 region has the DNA TGTGCCACCAGACTAGCGGGGGGTACCTACAATGAGCAGTTCTTC.

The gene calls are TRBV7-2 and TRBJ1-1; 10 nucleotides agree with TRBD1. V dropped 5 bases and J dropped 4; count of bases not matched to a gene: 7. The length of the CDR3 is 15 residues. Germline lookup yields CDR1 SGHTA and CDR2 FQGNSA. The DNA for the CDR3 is TGTGCCAGCAGCGCCTCCCGGACAGGGGGCACTGAAGCTTTCTTT. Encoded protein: CASSASRTGGTEAFF.

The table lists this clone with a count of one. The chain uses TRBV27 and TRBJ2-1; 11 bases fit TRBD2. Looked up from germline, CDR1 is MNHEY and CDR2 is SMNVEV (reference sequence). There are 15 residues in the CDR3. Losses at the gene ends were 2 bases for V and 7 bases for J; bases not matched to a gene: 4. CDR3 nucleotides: TGTGCCAGCAGTTTAACTAGCGGGGGTCAGAATGAGCAGTTCTTC. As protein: CASSLTSGGQNEQFF.

CDR3: CAWSVGSREAQYF. DNA for the CDR3: TGTGCCTGGAGTGTTGGATCAAGGGAGGCCCAGTACTTC. The V call is TRBV30, the J call TRBJ2-5, with a weak D call TRBD2 (6 bases). V was clipped by 0 bases and J by 9 bases, with 14 bases between them. This CDR3 has 13 amino acids. From germline, CDR1 is GTSNPN and CDR2 SVGIG (reference sequence).

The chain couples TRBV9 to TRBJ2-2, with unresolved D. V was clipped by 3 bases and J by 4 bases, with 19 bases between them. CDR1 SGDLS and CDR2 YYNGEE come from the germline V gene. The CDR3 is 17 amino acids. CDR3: CASSASGSVWFTGELFF. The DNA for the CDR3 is TGTGCCAGCAGCGCTTCCGGGTCCGTATGGTTCACCGGGGAGCTGTTTTTT.

The CDR3 is CASSLDTSGAYNEQFF. CDR3 nucleotide sequence: TGTGCCAGCAGTTTAGACACTAGCGGGGCCTACAATGAGCAGTTCTTC. This chain uses TRBV27 with TRBJ2-1; the match to TRBD2 covers 10 bases. V was clipped by 2 bases and J by 2 bases; unmatched bases: 3. The germline V gene encodes CDR1 MNHEY and CDR2 SMNVEV (reference sequence). CDR3 length equals 16 residues.

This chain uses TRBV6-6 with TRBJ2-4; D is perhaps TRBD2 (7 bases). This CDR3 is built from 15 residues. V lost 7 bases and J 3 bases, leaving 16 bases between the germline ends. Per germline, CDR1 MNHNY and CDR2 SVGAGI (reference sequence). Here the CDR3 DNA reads TGTGCCAGCACCCCCGGGGAGGGGGTCAAAAACATTCAGTACTTC. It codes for CASTPGEGVKNIQYF.

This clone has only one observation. This chain's CDR3 is CASSLTSGGTYEQYF. Here the CDR3 DNA reads TGCGCCAGCAGCTTAACTAGCGGGGGAACCTACGAGCAGTACTTC. This rearrangement joins TRBV5-1 to TRBJ2-7; 11 bases match TRBD2. J lost 2 bases, V lost 2 bases, and 3 bases had no gene match. Germline CDR1 and CDR2: SGHRS and YFSETQ. The CDR3 consists of 15 residues. Looking up the rest from reference TRBV5-1 and TRBJ2-7 gives the full variable domain: KAGVTQTPRYLIKTRGQQVTLSCSPISGHRSVSWYQQTPGQGLQFLFEYFSETQRNKGNFPGRFSGRQFSNSRSEMNVSTLELGDSALYLCASSLTSGGTYEQYFGPGTRLTVT.

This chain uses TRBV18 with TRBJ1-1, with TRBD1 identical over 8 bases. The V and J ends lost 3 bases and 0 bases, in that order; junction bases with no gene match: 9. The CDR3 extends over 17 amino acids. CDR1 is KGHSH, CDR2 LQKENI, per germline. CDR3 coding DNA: TGTGCCAGCTCACCGCGGACAGGGTCAAGGATGAACACTGAAGCTTTCTTT. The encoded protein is CASSPRTGSRMNTEAFF.

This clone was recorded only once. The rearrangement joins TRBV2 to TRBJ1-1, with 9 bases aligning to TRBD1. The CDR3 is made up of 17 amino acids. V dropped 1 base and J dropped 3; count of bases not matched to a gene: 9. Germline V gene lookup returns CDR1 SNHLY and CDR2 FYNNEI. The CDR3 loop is CASSEVGTGRVHTEAFF. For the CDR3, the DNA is TGTGCCAGCAGTGAAGTAGGGACAGGGAGGGTGCACACTGAAGCTTTCTTT. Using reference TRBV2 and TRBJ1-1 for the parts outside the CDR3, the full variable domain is EPEVTQTPSHQVTQMGQEVILRCVPISNHLYFYWYRQILGQKVEFLVSFYNNEISEKSEIFDDQFSVERPDGSNFTLKIRSTKLEDSAMYFCASSEVGTGRVHTEAFFGQGTRLTVV.